This record looks at one T cell receptor (beta chain) sequence and its context. The sample belongs to a study of control samples from healthy donors and cancer patients. J gave up 3 bases and V 5 bases, and 12 bases lay outside the gene matches. Germline assignment: CDR1 LNHDA and CDR2 SQIVND (reference sequence). This CDR3 region has 17 residues. The data were produced by immunoSEQ multiplex PCR, yet TCRdb's version contains in-frame clones alone and is incomplete. The specimen's table records about 190,000 clones. The chain combines TRBV19 with TRBJ1-4; 7 positions match TRBD1. Source material: blood. This receptor was taken from a woman aged 25-40 years in good health. The DNA for the CDR3 is TGTGCCAGTAGTCTAAGGAGGAAGGGGGCCTCTAATGAAAAACTGTTTTTT. Encoded protein: CASSLRRKGASNEKLFF.